This T cell receptor (beta chain) was observed in a study of human T cells and chemical hapten exposure. Study outcomes and limitations: TCRs exceeding a frequency of 1 in 1000 stayed unchanged under DPC sensitization.

With respect to this clonotype: Antigen: not known.

Whole blood, unfractionated, served as the material for total RNA extraction. Authors' data handling: Counting gave a median of roughly 97,000 TCRs per sample, with values ranging from roughly 20,000 to 750,000. TCRdb fed the 5' RACE reads into MiXCR, producing one record per CDR3 protein. The V and J calls shown here were made by TCRdb, not taken from the authors' results. The sample has about 80,000 distinct CDR3 sequences, more than 15% seen once. The V and J ends lost 2 bases and 3 bases respectively, with 7 bases between them. The CDR3 length is 13 residues. Germline-derived CDR1 and CDR2 are MNHEY and SVGAGI.

This sequence was found in a female donor in good health. This chain links TRBV6-5 with TRBJ1-1; D is undetermined. CDR3 amino acids: CASSYGPDTEAFF. The CDR3 bases are TGTGCCAGCAGTTACGGGCCCGACACTGAAGCTTTCTTT.